These 7 T cell receptor beta chains were sequenced from one sample in a study of patients and donors after allogeneic stem cell transplantation. One entry per CDR3 protein results from TCRdb running MiXCR on the RT-PCR reads. The repertoire holds some 90,000 distinct CDR3 sequences, with roughly 52% as singletons. Sequencing was done on a sample of blood, either unsorted or a sorted T cell fraction (not recorded which). The receptors were sampled from a human donor who was either an allogeneic HSCT recipient or a stem cell or donor lymphocyte infusion donor (not recorded which). It is not recorded whose cells these are; they may come from a transplant donor.

The V gene is TRBV9, the J gene TRBJ1-6; 8 bases map to TRBD1. The CDR3 is 15 residues long. Unmatched junction bases numbered 7, after V lost 4 bases and J lost 7 bases. The germline V gene has CDR1 SGDLS and CDR2 YYNGEE. The CDR3 is CASSLKAGGNSPLHF. Written as DNA, the CDR3 is TGTGCCAGCAGCCTAAAAGCAGGGGGCAATTCACCCCTCCACTTT.

The chain is built from TRBV19 and TRBJ1-4; D gene ambiguous. Trimming stripped 5 bases from V and 6 bases from J, with 13 bases between. Germline V gene data show CDR1 as LNHDA and CDR2 as SQIVND (reference sequence). CDR3 length: 14 amino acids. CDR3 sequence: CASSGGIPYEKLFF. The CDR3 bases are TGTGCCAGTAGTGGTGGCATTCCCTATGAAAAACTGTTTTTT.

Only a few counts were recorded for this clonotype. The chain carries TRBV6-2 or TRBV6-3 and TRBJ1-2; D unclear. This CDR3 has 14 amino acids. In germline, CDR1 is MNHEY, CDR2 SVGEGT. Trimming took 5 bases from V and 5 from J, leaving 15 bases between them. Written as DNA, the CDR3 is TGTGCCAGCAGTCCGGGAGGACCGGGATATGGCTACACCTTC. It yields the protein CASSPGGPGYGYTF.

The chain couples TRBV7-8 to TRBJ1-1, with TRBD1 identical over 7 bases. V lost 5 bases to trimming and J lost 3 bases; unmatched junction nucleotides: 3. Germline CDR1 SGHVS, CDR2 FQNEAQ. The CDR3 has 13 amino acids. The CDR3 reads CASSPGQYTEAFF. DNA for the CDR3: TGTGCCAGCAGCCCGGGACAGTACACTGAAGCTTTCTTT.

The chain's CDR3 is CASSTGQENEKLFF. The CDR3 DNA reads TGCGCCAGCAGCACAGGACAGGAGAATGAAAAACTGTTTTTT. The V and J genes are TRBV5-1 and TRBJ1-4; 7 nucleotides line up with TRBD1. Germline V gene data show CDR1 as SGHRS and CDR2 as YFSETQ. There are 14 residues in the CDR3. V was clipped by 4 bases and J by 5 bases; unmatched bases: 5.

This clonotype was observed a handful of times. This chain links TRBV7-2 with TRBJ1-5; 9 positions match TRBD1. V trimming: 6 bases; J trimming: 0 bases; junction bases outside the gene matches: 6. The length of the CDR3 is 16 residues. Per the germline V gene, CDR1 is SGHTA and CDR2 is FQGNSA. The CDR3 sequence: CASSWTGVYSNQPQHF. Written as DNA, the CDR3 is TGTGCCAGCAGTTGGACAGGGGTGTATAGCAATCAGCCCCAGCATTTT. The variable domain in full, with the rest retrieved from reference TRBV7-2 and TRBJ1-5, is GAGVSQSPSNKVTEKGKDVELRCDPISGHTALYWYRQSLGQGLEFLIYFQGNSAPDKSGLPSDRFSAERTGGSVSTLTIQRTQQEDSAVYLCASSWTGVYSNQPQHFGDGTRLSIL.

The chain carries TRBV29-1 and TRBJ1-1; D might be TRBD1 (5 bases). Germline V gives CDR1 SQVTM, CDR2 ANQGSEA. The ends were cut back, 3 bases at V and 2 bases at J, with 10 bases in the middle. CDR3 size: 13 residues. This CDR3 reads CSVDAGYNTEAFF. DNA of the CDR3: TGCAGCGTTGATGCAGGGTACAACACTGAAGCTTTCTTT.